Below, 12 T cell receptor beta chains from the same sample are listed, as sequenced in a study of cytomegalovirus exposure and HLA in healthy donors. PCR was performed using 60 Vbeta and 13 Jbeta primers. The table came from immunoSEQ multiplex PCR; TCRdb's copy has only in-frame clones and leaves some out. The repertoire has about 80,000 clones, around 80% of them found once; the top ten carry approximately 31%. The sample was PBMCs. Source of these receptors: a man aged 50-60 years in good health and CMV-seropositive.

The V and J genes are TRBV10-3 and TRBJ2-7; a weak D match, TRBD2 (6 bases). The germline CDR1 and CDR2 sequences are ENHRY and SYGVKD. V was cut by 6 bases and J by 4 bases, with 16 bases left in between. This CDR3 has 14 residues. The CDR3 DNA sequence: TGTGCCATCAGCTTAGCGGAGCGGGCTTACGAGCAGTACTTC. The encoded protein is CAISLAERAYEQYF.

The rearrangement joins TRBV30 to TRBJ1-5; D is uncertain. Trimming cost V 0 bases and J 5 bases, with 5 bases left between them. The V gene's germline CDR1 is GTSNPN and CDR2 SVGIG (reference sequence). The CDR3 spans 12 residues. The CDR3 DNA sequence: TGTGCCTGGAGTGTACGGGATCAGCCCCAGCATTTT. Protein sequence: CAWSVRDQPQHF. The complete variable domain, with remaining parts taken from reference TRBV30 and TRBJ1-5, reads SQTIHQWPATLVQPVGSPLSLECTVEGTSNPNLYWYRQAAGRGLQLLFYSVGIGQISSEVPQNLSASRPQDRQFILSSKKLLLSDSGFYLCAWSVRDQPQHFGDGTRLSIL.

V is TRBV18 and J is TRBJ1-5; 8 nucleotides match TRBD1. Germline loops: CDR1 KGHSH, CDR2 LQKENI. J was trimmed by 0 bases and V by 6 bases; bases with no gene match: 7. The CDR3 is made up of 16 amino acids. CDR3 protein: CASSQAQGDSNQPQHF. The CDR3 DNA follows: TGTGCCAGCTCCCAGGCACAGGGGGATAGCAATCAGCCCCAGCATTTT. The full variable domain, with the rest looked up from reference TRBV18 and TRBJ1-5, is NAGVMQNPRHLVRRRGQEARLRCSPMKGHSHVYWYRQLPEEGLKFMVYLQKENIIDESGMPKERFSAEFPKEGPSILRIQQVVRGDSAAYFCASSQAQGDSNQPQHFGDGTRLSIL.

The chain has TRBV30 and TRBJ2-1, with 9 bases matching TRBD2. V lost 7 bases and J lost 7; bases outside the gene matches: 8. The germline V gene encodes CDR1 GTSNPN and CDR2 SVGIG (reference sequence). The CDR3 is 13 residues long. For the CDR3, the DNA is TGTGCCTCGACTAGCGGTCTTTCTAATGAGCAGTTCTTC. It specifies CASTSGLSNEQFF.

This chain joins TRBV4-3 and TRBJ2-3; 12 bases match TRBD2. The CDR3 is 16 residues long. With V trimmed by 1 base and J by 6 bases, 5 bases remained unmatched. Germline CDR1 is LGHNA and CDR2 is YSLEER. Here the CDR3 DNA reads TGCGCCAGCAGCCAAGGACTAGCGGGAGTGGCGGATACGCAGTATTTT. Translation: CASSQGLAGVADTQYF.

The chain links TRBV30 to TRBJ2-7; 7 nucleotides match TRBD1. CDR1 and CDR2 from the germline V gene are GTSNPN and SVGIG (reference sequence). The CDR3 runs 13 residues. Here the CDR3 reads CACVTGNSYEQYF. CDR3 DNA: TGTGCTTGCGTGACAGGGAACTCCTACGAGCAGTACTTC.

V gene TRBV18 combines with J gene TRBJ1-1, with TRBD1 as a possible D gene (5 bases). The CDR3 is made up of 13 amino acids. CDR1 is KGHSH, CDR2 LQKENI, per germline. V was pared by 0 bases and J by 4 bases, with 6 bases between. The CDR3 spells CASSPPTGTEAFF. CDR3 DNA: TGTGCCAGCTCACCACCTACAGGCACTGAAGCTTTCTTT.

V gene TRBV4-3 combines with J gene TRBJ2-1; TRBD2 is a possible D gene (5 bases). The V and J ends lost 0 bases and 5 bases respectively, with 20 bases between them. This CDR3 comprises 18 residues. Looked up from germline, CDR1 is LGHNA and CDR2 is YSLEER. Here the CDR3 reads CASSQEEDRGGLNNEQFF. Written as DNA, the CDR3 is TGCGCCAGCAGCCAAGAAGAGGACCGAGGCGGGCTTAACAATGAGCAGTTCTTC.

The genes are TRBV5-4 and TRBJ2-5; 13 bases agree with TRBD2. The germline gives CDR1 SGHNT, CDR2 YYREEE (reference sequence). Unmatched junction bases numbered 8, after V lost 4 bases and J lost 5 bases. CDR3 length: 16 amino acids. Here the CDR3 DNA reads TGTGCCAGCAGCACAGGACTAGCGGGAGTCTCGGAGACCCAGTACTTC. Translated, it gives CASSTGLAGVSETQYF.

The V call is TRBV9, the J call TRBJ2-7, with 9 bases matching TRBD1. Trimming cost V 4 bases and J 0 bases; bases outside gene matches: 2. The CDR3 has 14 residues. Germline loops: CDR1 SGDLS, CDR2 YYNGEE. CDR3 sequence reads: CASSLTGGSYEQYF. For the CDR3, the DNA is TGTGCCAGCAGCCTGACAGGGGGCTCCTACGAGCAGTACTTC.

This clone was counted once. The rearrangement links TRBV6-1 to TRBJ2-1; a weak D match, TRBD2 (7 bases). Trimming took 8 bases from V and 5 from J, leaving 19 bases between them. The V gene's germline CDR1 is MNHNS and CDR2 SASEGT. There are 15 residues in the CDR3. The CDR3 DNA is TGTGCCAGCCAAAAAGGGGGGAGGGGGAACAATGAGCAGTTCTTC. Its protein product is CASQKGGRGNNEQFF.

The chain uses TRBV7-2 and TRBJ2-1, with D maybe TRBD2 (6 bases). V was cut by 1 base and J by 0 bases, with 10 bases left in between. Per germline, CDR1 SGHTA and CDR2 FQGNSA. The CDR3 totals 16 residues. The DNA for the CDR3 is TGTGCCAGCAGCTTAGTGGGGGGTTTCTCCTACAATGAGCAGTTCTTC. Its translation is CASSLVGGFSYNEQFF.